The TCR beta chain described here comes from a study of persistence of HIV-infected CD4 T cells. Overlapping HIV-1 Gag 15-mer peptides at approximately 0.96 ug per peptide per mL were used. Responding CD4+ T cells were sorted by upregulation of both CD40 ligand and CD69. Suppressive ART was started during chronic HIV-1 infection in these adults. CD4+ T cell counts exceeded 400 cells/uL; CMV serology was positive. Details on this clone: Antigen: not known.

V gave up 2 bases and J gave up 3 bases, with 23 bases separating them. CDR1 WSHSY and CDR2 SAAADI come from the germline V gene. This CDR3 comprises 18 residues. The libraries were made with immunoSEQ version 4 in survey mode. Sequenced by immunoSEQ multiplex PCR; TCRdb stores in-frame clones only, minus some. The sample comprises 23,000 or so clones, approximately 79% of which are singletons, and about 1.8% rests with the top ten. This specimen was CD4+ T cells sorted from PBMCs after roughly 18-hour stimulation, taken from a patient who received antiretroviral therapy. V usage is TRBV10-2 and J usage is TRBJ2-7, with a tentative D call TRBD2 (7 bases). The sequence was obtained from an adult man with HIV who was CMV-seropositive. Written as DNA, the CDR3 is TGCGCCAGCAGTGAGAGAGGGGGAGGGGCTAGCGGTCGCTACGAGCAGTACTTC. Its translation is CASSERGGGASGRYEQYF.